Presented here are 20 T cell receptor beta chains from one specimen sequenced in a study of blood T cell repertoires in COVID-19. Assay used: immunoSEQ multiplex PCR; TCRdb lists only in-frame clones, some missing. The sample includes fewer than 400,000 clones, approximately 82% of them seen just once. The sequenced material came from peripheral blood. These receptors were taken from a man between 25 and 39 years old with active or convalescent COVID-19.

This sequence joins TRBV27 and TRBJ2-2; possibly TRBD1 for D (5 bases). V was clipped by 5 bases and J by 0 bases, with 19 bases between them. This CDR3 has 18 residues. Germline CDR1 is MNHEY and CDR2 is SMNVEV (reference sequence). CDR3 protein: CASSTRTFKPANTGELFF. The CDR3 region has the DNA TGTGCCAGCAGTACGCGGACATTCAAGCCCGCGAACACCGGGGAGCTGTTTTTT.

The chain uses TRBV19 and TRBJ2-1; 8 bases fit TRBD2. The CDR3 extends over 14 amino acids. With V trimmed by 3 bases and J by 11 bases, 9 bases remained unmatched. Germline V gives CDR1 LNHDA, CDR2 SQIVND (reference sequence). The CDR3 reads CASSISTSGPKQFF. The CDR3 DNA reads as TGTGCCAGTAGTATTAGTACTAGCGGACCTAAGCAGTTCTTC.

J is TRBJ1-4 and V is TRBV2, with 9 bases matching TRBD1. Trimming removed 6 bases from V and 4 bases from J; junction bases left unmatched: 3. The CDR3 is made up of 14 amino acids. Germline V gives CDR1 SNHLY, CDR2 FYNNEI. The CDR3: CASRGQGSNEKLFF. The CDR3 DNA reads as TGTGCCAGCAGGGGACAGGGAAGTAATGAAAAACTGTTTTTT.

This chain connects TRBV7-8 to TRBJ1-4; TRBD1 matches at 11 bases. The CDR3 is 14 amino acids. In germline, CDR1 is SGHVS, CDR2 FQNEAQ. Trimming took 5 bases from V and 15 from J; bases not matched to a gene: 11. In nucleotides, the CDR3 is TGTGCCAGCAGCCCCCGTTCTGGACAGGGGGCCTTGTTTTTT. Encoded protein: CASSPRSGQGALFF.

The chain links TRBV6-2 or TRBV6-3 to TRBJ1-5, with D perhaps TRBD1 (5 bases). V lost 0 bases, J lost 5 bases, and 14 bases lay in between. This CDR3 has 16 amino acids. The germline CDR1 and CDR2 sequences are MNHEY and SVGEGT. CDR3 sequence reads: CASSYSNGAGDQPQHF. Here the CDR3 DNA reads TGTGCCAGCAGTTACTCGAATGGGGCAGGCGATCAGCCCCAGCATTTT.

This sequence joins TRBV5-4 and TRBJ1-2, with 8 bases matching TRBD1. The CDR3 contains 15 residues. CDR1 SGHNT and CDR2 YYREEE come from the germline V gene (reference sequence). The V gene end was trimmed by 6 bases and the J gene end by 8 bases; junction bases not matched to a gene: 15. The CDR3 DNA follows: TGTGCCAGCACCCAGAAACTGACAGGGGTTGAGGGCTACACCTTC. Translation: CASTQKLTGVEGYTF.

The V gene is TRBV4-3, the J gene TRBJ2-7, with D possibly TRBD1 on 5 matching bases. V was shortened by 1 base and J by 3 bases, with 10 bases between the two germline ends. Germline V CDR1 and CDR2: LGHNA, YSLEER. The CDR3 runs 14 residues. CDR3 loop: CASSQARGYYEQYF. The CDR3 nucleotides read TGCGCCAGCAGCCAAGCTAGGGGCTACTACGAGCAGTACTTC.

The genes are TRBV14 and TRBJ2-1; 11 bases are shared with TRBD2. Germline CDR1 SGHDN, CDR2 FVKESK. Trimming removed 4 bases from V and 7 bases from J; junction bases left unmatched: 6. The CDR3 length is 15 residues. CDR3 nucleotides: TGTGCCAGCAGCCTAGCGGGAGGGAGTAGGAATGAGCAGTTCTTC. As protein: CASSLAGGSRNEQFF.

This rearrangement joins TRBV7-2 to TRBJ1-2, with D tentatively TRBD1 (5 bases). Trimming cost V 1 base and J 8 bases, with 14 bases left between them. The CDR3 spans 14 residues. The germline CDR1 and CDR2 sequences are SGHTA and FQGNSA. CDR3 region: CASSLERGELGYTF. The CDR3 DNA reads as TGTGCCAGCAGCTTAGAGCGGGGGGAACTCGGCTACACCTTC.

The CDR3 reads CASSLAGGYGYTF. For the CDR3, the DNA is TGTGCCAGCAGCTTAGCCGGGGGCTATGGCTACACCTTC. This chain connects TRBV7-2 to TRBJ1-2; D might be TRBD1 (5 bases). V was trimmed by 0 bases and J by 4 bases, leaving 6 bases between them. The CDR3 is 13 amino acids. Germline V gene data show CDR1 as SGHTA and CDR2 as FQGNSA.

V usage is TRBV19 and J usage is TRBJ2-3, with TRBD2 matching over 9 bases. After removal of 1 base from V and 2 bases from J, the junction contained 7 bases not matched to a gene. There are 17 residues in the CDR3. Germline V gives CDR1 LNHDA, CDR2 SQIVND (reference sequence). DNA of the CDR3: TGTGCCAGTAGTATAGCGGCTAGCGGGGTAAACACAGATACGCAGTATTTT. It translates to CASSIAASGVNTDTQYF.

This clone was detected once. The rearrangement links TRBV18 to TRBJ1-6; 7 nucleotides line up with TRBD1. Trimming took 4 bases from V and 2 from J; bases not matched to a gene: 17. CDR3 length: 20 residues. Germline V lookup: CDR1 KGHSH, CDR2 LQKENI. The CDR3 protein is CASSLPRDRTAGAYNSPLHF. CDR3 nucleotide sequence: TGTGCCAGCTCACTCCCCCGGGACAGAACTGCGGGTGCCTATAATTCACCCCTCCACTTT.

The V and J genes are TRBV28 and TRBJ2-7; 8 bases line up with TRBD2. The CDR3 extends over 13 amino acids. The V gene end was trimmed by 4 bases and the J gene end by 3 bases; junction bases not matched to a gene: 2. Germline V gene lookup returns CDR1 MDHEN and CDR2 SYDVKM. The CDR3 bases are TGTGCCAGCAGTTGGGGGACTAGCTACGAGCAGTACTTC. Its translation is CASSWGTSYEQYF.

This sequence joins TRBV13 and TRBJ2-7, with 8 positions matching TRBD1. In germline, CDR1 is PRHDT, CDR2 FYEKMQ (reference sequence). J was trimmed by 5 bases and V by 8 bases; bases with no gene match: 8. This CDR3 comprises 13 residues. CDR3 residues: CASARDRGDEQYF. The CDR3 DNA reads as TGTGCCAGCGCTCGCGACAGGGGAGACGAGCAGTACTTC.

The chain recombines TRBV4-3 with TRBJ2-1; TRBD2 matches 11 bases. CDR3 size: 15 residues. Germline V gene sequence: CDR1 LGHNA, CDR2 YSLEER. The V gene end was trimmed by 1 base and the J gene end by 9 bases; junction bases not matched to a gene: 5. This chain's CDR3 is CASSQGDSGRGEQFF. DNA for the CDR3: TGCGCCAGCAGCCAAGGGGATAGCGGGAGGGGTGAGCAGTTCTTC.

This clone was seen more than once but under ten times. The chain combines TRBV6-2 or TRBV6-3 with TRBJ2-3; D call uncertain. CDR1 is MNHEY and CDR2 is SVGEGT in the germline V gene. The V gene lost 0 bases and the J gene lost 6 bases, with 4 bases spanning the gap. The CDR3 runs 12 residues. In nucleotides, the CDR3 is TGTGCCAGCAGTTACTCCCGTGATACGCAGTATTTT. Protein: CASSYSRDTQYF.

V usage is TRBV19 and J usage is TRBJ1-1, with 9 positions matching TRBD1. This CDR3 region has 16 residues. With 8 bases clipped from V and 1 base from J, the junction kept 11 bases outside the gene matches. Per germline, CDR1 LNHDA and CDR2 SQIVND (reference sequence). CDR3 nucleotide sequence: TGTGCCAGTTCCCGGTTTCCGGGACAGGGGAACACTGAAGCTTTCTTT. Translation gives CASSRFPGQGNTEAFF.

The chain combines TRBV7-2 with TRBJ2-7, with 9 bases matching TRBD1. This CDR3 has 16 residues. J lost 1 base, V lost 5 bases, and 9 bases had no gene match. The germline V gene encodes CDR1 SGHTA and CDR2 FQGNSA. The CDR3 reads CASSPKGGQGSYEQYF. Written as DNA, the CDR3 is TGTGCCAGCAGCCCTAAAGGGGGACAGGGTTCCTACGAGCAGTACTTC.

The J gene is TRBJ1-3, the V gene TRBV6-6; no definite D call. V was shortened by 5 bases and J by 0 bases, with 8 bases between the two germline ends. This CDR3 is built from 14 residues. Germline V gene data show CDR1 as MNHNY and CDR2 as SVGAGI (reference sequence). The DNA of the CDR3 is TGTGCCAGCAGTCCCGGCGGCTCTGGAAACACCATATATTTT. Its protein is CASSPGGSGNTIYF.

The chain combines TRBV2 with TRBJ2-7, with D perhaps TRBD1 (6 bases). Trimming cost V 7 bases and J 1 base, with 14 bases left between them. The CDR3 length is 14 residues. CDR1 and CDR2 (germline): SNHLY, FYNNEI. As DNA, the CDR3 is TGTGCCAGCACTTCGGACAGCTGGTCCTACGAGCAGTACTTC. This encodes CASTSDSWSYEQYF.